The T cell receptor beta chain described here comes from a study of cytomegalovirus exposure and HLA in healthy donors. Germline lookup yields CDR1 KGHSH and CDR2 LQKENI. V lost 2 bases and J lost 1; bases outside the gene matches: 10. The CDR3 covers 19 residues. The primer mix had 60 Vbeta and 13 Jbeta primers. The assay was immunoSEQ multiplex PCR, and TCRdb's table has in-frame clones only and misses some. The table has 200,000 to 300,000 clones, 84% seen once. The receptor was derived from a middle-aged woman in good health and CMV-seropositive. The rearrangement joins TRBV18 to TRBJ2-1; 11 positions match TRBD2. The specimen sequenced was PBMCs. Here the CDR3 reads CASSPLSLAGAGSYNEQFF. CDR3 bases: TGTGCCAGCTCACCATTATCACTAGCGGGAGCGGGGTCCTACAATGAGCAGTTCTTC.